This entry lists 15 T cell receptor beta chains sequenced from one sample in a study of T cells in Graves' hyperthyroidism and ophthalmopathy. Regions amplified from RNA transcripts were the TCR beta CDR3 regions. Using the HTBI primer set, a first-round RT-PCR was run on the TCR CDR3. Each CDR3 protein gets one entry after TCRdb re-called the multiplex PCR reads with MiXCR. The table has 560,000 or so distinct CDR3 sequences, less than 20% seen once; the top ten hold roughly 47%. The sequenced sample consisted of blood. All receptors come from a man aged 35-49 years with Graves' ophthalmopathy.

In this sample, this clonotype turned up many times. CDR3 amino acids: CSAIEPDTDTQYF. The CDR3 region has the DNA TGCAGTGCTATAGAACCGGATACAGATACGCAGTATTTT. The rearrangement links TRBV20-1 to TRBJ2-3; D call uncertain. V lost 4 bases, J lost 3 bases, and 11 bases lay in between. The CDR3 loop spans 13 amino acids. Germline V gene data show CDR1 as DFQATT and CDR2 as SNEGSKA (reference sequence).

Of note for this clonotype: At one boundary the junction diverges from the germline segment, which might be a read error. The rearrangement links TRBV12-3 or TRBV12-4 to TRBJ2-5; 7 nucleotides line up with TRBD2. The CDR3 has 14 residues. CDR3 sequence reads: CASSARARGETQHF. Written as DNA, the CDR3 is TGTGCCAGCAGTGCCCGGGCCCGGGGGGAGACCCAGCACTTC.

This clonotype has a handful of counts. The V call is TRBV12-3 or TRBV12-4, the J call TRBJ1-2, with D possibly matching TRBD1 (6 bases). Trimming took 8 bases from V and 10 from J, leaving 17 bases between them. This CDR3 is 12 amino acids long. The CDR3: CASGGGLNDYTF. DNA for the CDR3: TGTGCCAGCGGGGGGGGGCTTAATGACTACACCTTC.

This clonotype was seen many times. The chain carries TRBV2 and TRBJ2-3, with D possibly matching TRBD2 (6 bases). With 8 bases removed from V and 9 bases from J, the gap between germline ends came to 18 bases. Per the germline V gene, CDR1 is SNHLY and CDR2 is FYNNEI. CDR3 length: 13 amino acids. The CDR3 sequence: CASAGGDLTTQYF. The DNA of the CDR3 is TGTGCCAGCGCCGGAGGGGACCTTACGACGCAGTATTTT.

This clonotype was observed at least ten times. The rearrangement joins TRBV28 to TRBJ1-2; no reliable D call. This CDR3 is 14 amino acids long. Trimming pared 7 bases from V and 5 bases from J, leaving 17 bases between. CDR1 is MDHEN, CDR2 SYDVKM, per germline. In DNA form, the CDR3 reads TGTGCCAGCAAGTTCCCGATCGGGTCTTATGGCTACACCTTC. Its protein product is CASKFPIGSYGYTF.

The V gene is TRBV7-3, the J gene TRBJ2-7, with 11 bases matching TRBD1. V lost 9 bases to trimming and J lost 5 bases; unmatched junction nucleotides: 9. Germline V gene data show CDR1 as SGHTA and CDR2 as FQGTGA. CDR3 size: 14 residues. CDR3 in amino acids: CARDRGQRRNEQYF. The CDR3 nucleotides read TGTGCCAGGGACAGGGGGCAAAGAAGGAACGAGCAGTACTTC.

In this sample, this clonotype turned up many times. The rearrangement joins TRBV15 to TRBJ2-1, with a tentative D call TRBD2 (6 bases). This CDR3 is 13 amino acids long. Trimming stripped 0 bases from V and 8 bases from J, with 8 bases between. Germline V gene lookup returns CDR1 LNHNV and CDR2 YYDKDF (reference sequence). The CDR3 region has the DNA TGTGCCACCAGCAGAGACTGGGGGGATGAGCAGTTCTTC. Encoded protein: CATSRDWGDEQFF.

The rearrangement joins TRBV5-6 to TRBJ1-1, with D hard to call. The germline V gene encodes CDR1 SGHDT and CDR2 YYEEEE. This CDR3 has 14 amino acids. Trimming left V 3 bases short and J 4 bases short, with 13 bases between. Here the CDR3 DNA reads TGTGCCAGCAGCTCGGGCGGACCACTCACTGAAGCTTTCTTT. Amino acid sequence: CASSSGGPLTEAFF.

The J gene is TRBJ2-1, the V gene TRBV7-2; TRBD2 matches at 8 bases. V lost 1 base to trimming and J lost 8 bases; unmatched junction nucleotides: 7. CDR3 size: 15 residues. The V gene's germline CDR1 is SGHTA and CDR2 FQGNSA. CDR3 sequence: CASSLEAGVGYEQFF. DNA for the CDR3: TGTGCCAGCAGCTTAGAAGCGGGAGTGGGCTATGAGCAGTTCTTC.

The gene calls are TRBV6-1 and TRBJ2-5; a weak D match, TRBD1 (6 bases). Looked up from germline, CDR1 is MNHNS and CDR2 is SASEGT. The CDR3 runs to 13 residues. The V end was cut by 8 bases, the J end by 5 bases, with 15 bases between. The CDR3 reads CASGVRGWETQYF. For the CDR3, the DNA is TGTGCCAGCGGGGTCAGGGGATGGGAGACCCAGTACTTC.

The V call is TRBV7-2, the J call TRBJ2-5; 7 positions agree with TRBD2. The CDR3 runs 15 residues. Losses at the gene ends were 2 bases for V and 4 bases for J; bases not matched to a gene: 7. The V gene's germline CDR1 is SGHTA and CDR2 FQGNSA. Here the CDR3 DNA reads TGTGCCAGCAGCTTAAATAGCGGGCCTTCAGAGACCCAGTACTTC. It encodes CASSLNSGPSETQYF. Full variable domain (missing parts from reference TRBV7-2 and TRBJ2-5): GAGVSQSPSNKVTEKGKDVELRCDPISGHTALYWYRQSLGQGLEFLIYFQGNSAPDKSGLPSDRFSAERTGGSVSTLTIQRTQQEDSAVYLCASSLNSGPSETQYFGPGTRLLVL.

This clonotype appeared many times. J is TRBJ1-1 and V is TRBV3-1; no definite D call. The germline V gene encodes CDR1 LGHDT and CDR2 YNNKEL (reference sequence). This CDR3 is 12 amino acids long. Trimming pared 6 bases from V and 3 bases from J, leaving 8 bases between. CDR3 DNA sequence: TGTGCCAGCAGTCAGACGGACACTGAAGCTTTCTTT. Protein: CASSQTDTEAFF.

Many counts were recorded for this clonotype. V and J are TRBV30 and TRBJ1-1, with unresolved D. Trimming removed 2 bases at V and 6 bases at J, with 13 bases between. This CDR3 has 13 amino acids. In germline, CDR1 is GTSNPN, CDR2 SVGIG (reference sequence). The DNA for the CDR3 is TGTGCCTGGAGTTCTTTGCGATACCCTGAAGCTTTCTTT. This encodes CAWSSLRYPEAFF.

The J gene is TRBJ2-1, the V gene TRBV6-2 or TRBV6-3, with 11 bases lining up with TRBD1. This CDR3 is built from 15 residues. CDR1 is MNHEY and CDR2 is SVGEGT in the germline V gene. The J segment lost 6 bases and the V segment lost 10 bases, leaving 11 bases of the junction unmatched. Here the CDR3 reads CATWGPGQGVNEQFF. CDR3 nucleotides: TGTGCCACCTGGGGCCCGGGACAGGGGGTCAATGAGCAGTTCTTC.

The chain has TRBV5-4 and TRBJ1-1; D not certain. The CDR3 runs to 14 residues. Trimming cost V 0 bases and J 1 base, with 7 bases left between them. The germline V gene has CDR1 SGHNT and CDR2 YYREEE (reference sequence). Here the CDR3 DNA reads TGTGCCAGCAGCTTGGCATTAAAGAACACTGAAGCTTTCTTT. It encodes CASSLALKNTEAFF. Full variable domain (missing parts from reference TRBV5-4 and TRBJ1-1): ETGVTQSPTHLIKTRGQQVTLRCSSQSGHNTVSWYQQALGQGPQFIFQYYREEENGRGNFPPRFSGLQFPNYSSELNVNALELDDSALYLCASSLALKNTEAFFGQGTRLTVV.